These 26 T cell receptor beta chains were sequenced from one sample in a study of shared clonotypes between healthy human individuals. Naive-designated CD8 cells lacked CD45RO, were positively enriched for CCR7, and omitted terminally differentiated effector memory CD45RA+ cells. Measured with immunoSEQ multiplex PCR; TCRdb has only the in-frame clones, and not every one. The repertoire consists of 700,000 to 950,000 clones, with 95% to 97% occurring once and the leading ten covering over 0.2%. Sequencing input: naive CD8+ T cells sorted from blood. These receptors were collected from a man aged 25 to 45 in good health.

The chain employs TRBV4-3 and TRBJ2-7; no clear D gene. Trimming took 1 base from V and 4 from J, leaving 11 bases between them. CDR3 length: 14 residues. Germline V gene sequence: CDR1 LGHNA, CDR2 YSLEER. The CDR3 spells CASSQGLRVYEQYF. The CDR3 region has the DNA TGCGCCAGCAGCCAAGGTCTACGGGTTTACGAGCAGTACTTC.

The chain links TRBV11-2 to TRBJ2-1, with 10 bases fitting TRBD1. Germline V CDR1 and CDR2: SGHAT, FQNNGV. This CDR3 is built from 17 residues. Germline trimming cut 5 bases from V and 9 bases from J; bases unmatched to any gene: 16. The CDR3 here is CASSILGLARDRGEQFF. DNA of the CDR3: TGTGCCAGCAGCATACTCGGACTAGCTAGGGACAGGGGTGAGCAGTTCTTC.

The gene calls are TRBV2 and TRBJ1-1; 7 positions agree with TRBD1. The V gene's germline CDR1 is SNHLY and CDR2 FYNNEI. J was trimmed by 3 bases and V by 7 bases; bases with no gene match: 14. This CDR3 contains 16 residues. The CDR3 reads CASTHYIDRDYTEAFF. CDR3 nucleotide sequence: TGTGCCAGCACCCACTACATAGACAGGGACTACACTGAAGCTTTCTTT.

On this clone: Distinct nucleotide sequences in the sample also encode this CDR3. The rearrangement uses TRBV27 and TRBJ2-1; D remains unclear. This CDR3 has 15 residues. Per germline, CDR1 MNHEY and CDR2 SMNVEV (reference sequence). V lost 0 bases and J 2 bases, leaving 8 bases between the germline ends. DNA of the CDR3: TGTGCCAGCAGTTTATCACGGCCGACCTACAATGAGCAGTTCTTC. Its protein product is CASSLSRPTYNEQFF.

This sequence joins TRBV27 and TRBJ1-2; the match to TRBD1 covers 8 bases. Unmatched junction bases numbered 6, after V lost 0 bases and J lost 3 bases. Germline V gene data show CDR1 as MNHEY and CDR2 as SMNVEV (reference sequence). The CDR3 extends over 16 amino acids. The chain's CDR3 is CASSLSRTGGYYGYTF. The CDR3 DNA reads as TGTGCCAGCAGTTTATCTCGCACAGGGGGATACTATGGCTACACCTTC.

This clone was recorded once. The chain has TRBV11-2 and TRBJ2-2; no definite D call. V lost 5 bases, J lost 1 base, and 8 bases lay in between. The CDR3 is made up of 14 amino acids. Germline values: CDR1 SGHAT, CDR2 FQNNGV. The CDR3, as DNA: TGTGCCAGCAGCCGGACGGAGAACACCGGGGAGCTGTTTTTT. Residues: CASSRTENTGELFF.

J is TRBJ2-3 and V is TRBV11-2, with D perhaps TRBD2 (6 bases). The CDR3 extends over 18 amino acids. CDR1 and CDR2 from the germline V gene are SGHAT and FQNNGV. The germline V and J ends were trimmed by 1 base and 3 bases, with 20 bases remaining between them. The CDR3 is CASSLGEVGGMLTDTQYF. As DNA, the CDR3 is TGTGCCAGCAGCTTAGGAGAGGTGGGGGGTATGTTGACAGATACGCAGTATTTT. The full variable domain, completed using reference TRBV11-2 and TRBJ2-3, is EAGVAQSPRYKIIEKRQSVAFWCNPISGHATLYWYQQILGQGPKLLIQFQNNGVVDDSQLPKDRFSAERLKGVDSTLKIQPAKLEDSAVYLCASSLGEVGGMLTDTQYFGPGTRLTVL.

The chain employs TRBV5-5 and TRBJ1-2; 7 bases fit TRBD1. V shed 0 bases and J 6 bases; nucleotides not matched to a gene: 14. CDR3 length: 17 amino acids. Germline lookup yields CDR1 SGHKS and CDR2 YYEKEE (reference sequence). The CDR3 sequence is CASSLVAGGFDLNGYTF. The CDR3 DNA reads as TGTGCCAGCAGCTTGGTGGCAGGGGGTTTTGACCTAAATGGCTACACCTTC.

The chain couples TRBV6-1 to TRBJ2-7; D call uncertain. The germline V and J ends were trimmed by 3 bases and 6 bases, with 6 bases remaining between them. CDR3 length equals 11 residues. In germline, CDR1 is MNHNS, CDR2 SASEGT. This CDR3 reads CASSDPFEQYF. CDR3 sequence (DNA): TGTGCCAGCAGTGATCCGTTCGAGCAGTACTTC.

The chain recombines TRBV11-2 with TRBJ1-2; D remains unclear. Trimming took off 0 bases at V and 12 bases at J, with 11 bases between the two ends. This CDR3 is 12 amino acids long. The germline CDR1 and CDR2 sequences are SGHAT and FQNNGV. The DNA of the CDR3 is TGTGCCAGCAGCTTAGATCTGGGTTCGGACACCTTC. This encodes CASSLDLGSDTF.

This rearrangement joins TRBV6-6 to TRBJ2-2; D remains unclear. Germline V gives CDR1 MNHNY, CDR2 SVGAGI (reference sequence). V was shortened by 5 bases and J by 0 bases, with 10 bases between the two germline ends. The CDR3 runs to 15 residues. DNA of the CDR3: TGTGCCAGCAGTAAAACAGTGCCGAACACCGGGGAGCTGTTTTTT. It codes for CASSKTVPNTGELFF.

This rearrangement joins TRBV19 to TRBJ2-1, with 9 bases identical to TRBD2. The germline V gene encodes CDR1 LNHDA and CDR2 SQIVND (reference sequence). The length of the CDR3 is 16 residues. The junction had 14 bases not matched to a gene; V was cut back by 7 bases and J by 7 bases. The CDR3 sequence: CASKDLAGGQLNEQFF. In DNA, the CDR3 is TGTGCCAGTAAGGACTTGGCGGGAGGGCAGTTGAATGAGCAGTTCTTC. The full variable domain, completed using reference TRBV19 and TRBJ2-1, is DGGITQSPKYLFRKEGQNVTLSCEQNLNHDAMYWYRQDPGQGLRLIYYSQIVNDFQKGDIAEGYSVSREKKESFPLTVTSAQKNPTAFYLCASKDLAGGQLNEQFFGPGTRLTVL.

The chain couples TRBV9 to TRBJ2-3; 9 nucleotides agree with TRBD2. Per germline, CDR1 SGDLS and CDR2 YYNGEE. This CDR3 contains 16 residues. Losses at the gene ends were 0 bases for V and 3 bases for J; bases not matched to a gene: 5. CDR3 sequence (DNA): TGTGCCAGCAGCGTAGAGGCGGGAGGGATGACAGATACGCAGTATTTT. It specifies CASSVEAGGMTDTQYF.

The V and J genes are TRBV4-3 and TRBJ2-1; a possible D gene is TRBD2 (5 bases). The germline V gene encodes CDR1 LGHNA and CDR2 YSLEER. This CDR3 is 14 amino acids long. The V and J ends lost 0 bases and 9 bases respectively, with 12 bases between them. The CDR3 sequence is CASSQDLEASEQFF. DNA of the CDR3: TGCGCCAGCAGCCAAGATTTGGAGGCCAGTGAGCAGTTCTTC.

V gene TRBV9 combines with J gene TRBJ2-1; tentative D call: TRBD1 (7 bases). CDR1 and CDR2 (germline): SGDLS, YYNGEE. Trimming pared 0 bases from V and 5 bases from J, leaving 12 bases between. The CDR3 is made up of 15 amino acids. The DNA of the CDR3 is TGTGCCAGCAGCGTAGGACCAGGGGGGAACAATGAGCAGTTCTTC. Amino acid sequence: CASSVGPGGNNEQFF.

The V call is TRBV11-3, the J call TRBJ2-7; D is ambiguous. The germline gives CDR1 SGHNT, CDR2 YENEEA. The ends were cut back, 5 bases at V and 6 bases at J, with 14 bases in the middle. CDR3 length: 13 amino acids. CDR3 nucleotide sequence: TGTGCCAGCAGCGAGATGGGCGCCAGCGAGCAGTACTTC. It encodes CASSEMGASEQYF.

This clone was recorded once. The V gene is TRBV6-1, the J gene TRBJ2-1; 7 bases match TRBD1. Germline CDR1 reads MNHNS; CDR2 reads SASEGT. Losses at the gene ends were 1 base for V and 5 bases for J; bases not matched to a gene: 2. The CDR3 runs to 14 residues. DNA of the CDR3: TGTGCCAGCAGTGAAGAGGGACAGCACAATGAGCAGTTCTTC. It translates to CASSEEGQHNEQFF.

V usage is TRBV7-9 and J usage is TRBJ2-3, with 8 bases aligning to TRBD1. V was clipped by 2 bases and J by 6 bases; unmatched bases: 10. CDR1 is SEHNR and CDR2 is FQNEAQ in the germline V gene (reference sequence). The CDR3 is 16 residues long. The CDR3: CASSLTVGRGPDTQYF. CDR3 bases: TGTGCCAGCAGCTTAACCGTTGGCAGGGGGCCGGATACGCAGTATTTT.

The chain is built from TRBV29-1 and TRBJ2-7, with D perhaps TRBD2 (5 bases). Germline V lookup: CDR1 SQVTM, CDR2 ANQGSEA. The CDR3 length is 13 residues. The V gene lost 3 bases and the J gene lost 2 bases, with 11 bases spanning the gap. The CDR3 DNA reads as TGCAGCGTTGAGGGAGAGCAGCCCTACGAGCAGTACTTC. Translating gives CSVEGEQPYEQYF.

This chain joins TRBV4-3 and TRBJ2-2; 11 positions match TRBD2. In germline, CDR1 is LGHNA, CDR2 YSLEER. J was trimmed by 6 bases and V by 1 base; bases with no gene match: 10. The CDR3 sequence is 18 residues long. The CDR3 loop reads CASSQGSGRAQMAGELFF. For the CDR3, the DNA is TGCGCCAGCAGCCAAGGTAGCGGGAGGGCCCAAATGGCCGGGGAGCTGTTTTTT.

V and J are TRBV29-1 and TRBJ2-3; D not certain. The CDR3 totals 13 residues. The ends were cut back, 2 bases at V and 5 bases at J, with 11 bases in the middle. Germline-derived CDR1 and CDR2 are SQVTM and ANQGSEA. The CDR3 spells CSVEIAGKDTQYF. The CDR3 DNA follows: TGCAGCGTTGAAATCGCTGGGAAAGATACGCAGTATTTT.

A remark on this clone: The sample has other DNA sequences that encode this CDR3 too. CDR3 nucleotide sequence: TGTGCCACCAGCAGACAGGGATCCTACGAGCAGTACTTC. Protein product: CATSRQGSYEQYF. The rearrangement uses TRBV15 and TRBJ2-7, with D possibly being TRBD1 (5 bases). The CDR3 extends over 13 amino acids. The V end lost 2 bases, the J end lost 1 base, and 6 bases lay between the germline ends. Germline CDR1 and CDR2: LNHNV and YYDKDF (reference sequence).

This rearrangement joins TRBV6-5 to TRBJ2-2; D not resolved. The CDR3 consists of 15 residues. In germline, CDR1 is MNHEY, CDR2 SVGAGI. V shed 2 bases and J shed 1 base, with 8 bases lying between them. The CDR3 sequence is CASSYASRNTGELFF. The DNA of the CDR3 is TGTGCCAGCAGTTACGCATCCAGGAACACCGGGGAGCTGTTTTTT.

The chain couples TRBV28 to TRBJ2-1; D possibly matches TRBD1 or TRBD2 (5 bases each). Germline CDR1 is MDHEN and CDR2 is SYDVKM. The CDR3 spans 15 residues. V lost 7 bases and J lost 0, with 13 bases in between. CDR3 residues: CASIPEGSSYNEQFF. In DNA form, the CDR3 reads TGTGCCAGCATCCCAGAGGGGAGCTCCTACAATGAGCAGTTCTTC.

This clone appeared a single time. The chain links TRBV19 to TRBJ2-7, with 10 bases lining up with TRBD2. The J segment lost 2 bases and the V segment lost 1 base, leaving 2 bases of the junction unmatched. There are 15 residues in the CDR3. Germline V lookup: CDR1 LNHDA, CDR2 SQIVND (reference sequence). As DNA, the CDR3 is TGTGCCAGTAGTATAGGCGGACTAGCGGCCTACGAGCAGTACTTC. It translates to CASSIGGLAAYEQYF.

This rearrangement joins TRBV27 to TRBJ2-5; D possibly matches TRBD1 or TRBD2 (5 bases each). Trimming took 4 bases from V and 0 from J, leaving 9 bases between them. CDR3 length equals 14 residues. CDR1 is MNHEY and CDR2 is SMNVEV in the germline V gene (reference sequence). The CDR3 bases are TGTGCCAGCAGTTCGGGGCAGTACCAAGAGACCCAGTACTTC. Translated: CASSSGQYQETQYF.